Detailed here is one T cell receptor beta chain. Only one count was recorded for this clone. Its antigen is not yet known. Nothing much larger sits one base from this clone, and base qualities are not available. This specimen comes from a study of radiation and T cells in renal cell carcinoma (dated by TCRdb to 2020 to 2022). Notes on the research overall: In total, 50 to 60 samples underwent TCR beta sequencing: roughly 26 tumors plus 27 peripheral blood samples. The last blood draw occurred 4 weeks after radiation, at the same time as nephrectomy. A total of roughly 4 million unique CDR3 nucleotide sequences, encoding 2.5 million to 3 million unique CDR3 amino acid sequences, were found across all 50 or so samples.

Following the manufacturer's recommendations, the immunoSEQ kit was used to generate TCR beta libraries from genomic DNA. For library preparation, a first multiplex PCR was performed with proprietary primers, followed by a second PCR in which unique barcodes were added, and bead cleanups were performed after each round. A positive control reaction and a negative control reaction, both provided in the kit, were run with every batch of samples. The final libraries underwent checking on an Agilent 4200 TapeStation D1000 ScreenTape, volumetric pooling, and quantification by qPCR. Sequencing was performed on an Illumina NextSeq500 using a MidOutput 150-cycle cartridge, with 156 Read1 cycles, 15 Index1 cycles, and the kit custom primers. The pooled library was loaded at roughly 0.93 pM, with an approximately 20% PhiX control spiked in. The paper's processing steps were these. The vendor-processed data were analyzed in R, and a clonotype was defined as all T cells that share the same CDR3 nucleotide sequence. In the clone abundance analyses, frequencies were normalized to the 10,000 most abundant clones in each sample. Public T cell clones, which averaged fewer than five per sample, were removed prior to analysis. Tumor-enriched and baseline blood-enriched clonotypes were defined by at least a 32-fold difference in abundance between compartments. A beta-binomial differential abundance model was used to identify clonotypes that were expanded or contracted between blood time points. Tumor-blood repertoire similarity was measured with the Baroni-Urbani and Buser coefficient, and group comparisons used two-tailed Wilcoxon tests in R. TCRdb stores this immuneACCESS table with in-frame sequences only. Part of the clones is absent; in the studies checked, under half of the shortfall reflects unresolved V genes, and no reason is known for the rest. Clone size and V and J calls were adopted from that table, with D and trimming inferred from the DNA. This sample is represented by about 74,000 clones; roughly nine tenths of them were singletons. The ten largest make up 5.5% to 7% of the sample.

The time point label of this sample denotes: blood 4 weeks post-SBRT, at nephrectomy. The treatment or condition label corresponds to: 15 Gy SBRT to primary tumor, nephrectomy 4 weeks later. The samples were drawn from a clinical trial, where primary renal cell carcinomas were treated with 15 Gy of stereotactic body radiation therapy and then removed by nephrectomy 4 weeks afterward. To follow tumor-enriched clonotypes, peripheral blood was collected serially from radiation-treated patients at baseline and again at 2 weeks and 4 weeks after SBRT. Every patient had renal cell carcinoma of clear cell pathology. Genomic DNA for TCR sequencing was prepared using the QIAamp DNA Blood Mini Kit (Qiagen). The analyses included only samples that passed all quality control checks. Points the paper makes about the study in general: The single-armed trial design could not address effects of radiation dose or scheduling on the TCR repertoire. Dynamics of the blood repertoire were not tracked past 4 weeks after treatment. No pretreatment tumor biopsies were available, so the baseline intratumoral presence of clonotypes could not be determined. In blood, the top tumor clonotypes increased between baseline and 2 weeks post-radiation and then shrank by 4 weeks, which suggests that tumor-resident clones expanded only transiently.

The CDR3 numbers 14 residues from cysteine through phenylalanine. Kept here is only the CDR3 DNA, which spans 42 bases and is read in frame from base 1. Unmatched junction bases come to 10, with V trimmed by 4 bases and J by 11 bases. CDR1 MDHEN and CDR2 SYDVKM are derived from the germline V gene. This clonotype was sampled from a woman aged 70-85 years with renal cell carcinoma. The sample consisted of blood, taken from a patient whose treatment included radiotherapy and nephrectomy. This receptor chain uses TRBV28 and TRBJ2-2; 7 bases in between match TRBD1. The CDR3 region: CASSSLGRGLELFF. The DNA sequence follows: TGTGCCAGCAGTTCCCTCGGAAGGGGGCTCGAGCTGTTTTTT.